The sequence of this T cell receptor beta chain was determined in a study of T cell clusters in autoimmune cytopenias. Tens of thousands of genome equivalents of blood DNA were amplified for TRB. One tube held mixed TRB-A and TRB-B primer pools for touch-down PCR. TCRdb reworked the multiplex PCR reads into one entry per CDR3 protein, no DNA. Here the sample table reports around 9,800 distinct CDR3 sequences. This CDR3 is built from 14 residues. Germline-derived CDR1 and CDR2 are MNHEY and SMNVEV (reference sequence). This sample was shared with a second study, whose subject was T cell repertoires in aging, cancer and after chemotherapy. From that study: Clear clonal overlap appeared across healthy donor samples taken over several months to years. Untreated cancer patients had significantly lower blood TCR diversity than age-matched healthy donors. No conclusions about immunological memory after chemotherapy can be drawn from the repertoire data.

This clonotype was obtained from a human donor in good health. The sequencing input was peripheral blood. The genes are TRBV27 and TRBJ1-1; as DNA is missing, the TRBD1 call by TCRdb cannot be tested. CDR3 region: CASRISGRGGEAFF.